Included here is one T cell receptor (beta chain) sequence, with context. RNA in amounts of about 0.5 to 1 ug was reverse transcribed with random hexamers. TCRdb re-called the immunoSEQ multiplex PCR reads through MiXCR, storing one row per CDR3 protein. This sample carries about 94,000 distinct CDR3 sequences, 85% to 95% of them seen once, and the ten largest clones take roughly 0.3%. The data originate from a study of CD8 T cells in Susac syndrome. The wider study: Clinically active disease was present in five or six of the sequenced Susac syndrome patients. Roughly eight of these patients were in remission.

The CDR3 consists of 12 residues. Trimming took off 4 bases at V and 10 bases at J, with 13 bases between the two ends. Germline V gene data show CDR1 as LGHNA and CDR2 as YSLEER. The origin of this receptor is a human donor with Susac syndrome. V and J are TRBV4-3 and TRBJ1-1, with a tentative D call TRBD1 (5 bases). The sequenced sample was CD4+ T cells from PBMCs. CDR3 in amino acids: CASSPGGALAFF. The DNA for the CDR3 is TGCGCCAGCAGCCCCGGAGGGGCTTTAGCTTTCTTT.